This T cell receptor beta chain was found in a study of spatial heterogeneity in lung cancer (dated by TCRdb to about 2019). Turning to the overall study: Beta-chain transcripts were consistently detected in greater numbers than alpha-chain transcripts, which likely reflected higher beta-chain transcript abundance. In the raw uncorrected reads, each unique combination of TCR and UMI appeared more than ten times on average. A strong correlation was found between TCR transcript counts in tumor regions and a T cell transcriptional module score from matched bulk RNA-seq. At surgery, both alpha and beta chains were TCR-sequenced in about 200 tumor regions, 63 to 80 matched nontumor lung samples and over 50 PBMC samples. TCR alpha and beta repertoires were quantitatively compared across multiple tumor regions, matched nontumor lung and blood in non-small cell lung cancer. Nonsynonymous mutation counts, determined by whole-exome sequencing of tumor tissue, were related to TCR repertoire features.

The time point label on this specimen signifies: sample taken at primary tumor resection. Samples were obtained from 65 to 90 patients with early-stage, untreated non-small cell lung cancer from the lung TRACERx cohort. For TCR sequencing, whole RNA was extracted from tumor and nontumor lung tissue, or from cryopreserved PBMC samples, and no cell sorting was done. A patient was chosen for TCR sequencing only when enough RNA was available from at least two tumor regions. Tumor and adjacent nontumor lung specimens were reviewed by a lung pathologist before selection. The library was prepared using 5' RACE. Sequencing used a NextSeq 500. The TCR library protocol attached a unique molecular identifier to each TCR cDNA molecule to allow correction of PCR and sequencing errors. Per the original workflow: TCR identification, UMI-based error correction and CDR3 extraction were all carried out with Decombinator tools. Expanded TCRs were defined as those above a frequency of 2 per 1,000, corresponding to the top 1% of the tumor frequency distribution. Expanded tumor TCRs were classed as regional if statistically deemed absent (corrected P<0.05) from at least one tumor region, otherwise ubiquitous. Rényi diversity was computed with the R vegan package after subsampling each repertoire 100 times to 5,000 TCRs. CDR3 similarity networks were built from amino acid triplet string-kernel similarity, connecting CDR3s with pairwise similarity above 0.82. In-frame beta chains were kept once TCRdb had trimmed the public reads at Q25 with fastp and called clones with MiXCR. Every CDR3 protein is listed once, alongside the most common genes and DNA of its rows. The V and J calls, along with clone size, are taken from TCRdb and not from the paper's own processing. The sample table records more than 10,000 distinct CDR3 sequences; more than 14% of these occur just once. The ten most abundant clones make up less than 20% of the sample.

CDR1 and CDR2, looked up from the germline V gene, are SGDLS and YYNGEE. At the junction V is shortened by 6 bases and J by 0 bases, with 9 bases in between. The CDR3 runs 13 residues from the cysteine to the phenylalanine. Only the CDR3 part of the read is kept: 39 bases, read in frame from the first base. Broader findings and caveats from the paper: Additional single-cell paired TCR alpha and beta sequencing was considered necessary to confirm, at a functional level, the hypothesis that regional TCRs recognize regional mutations. TCR-seq coverage of tumor T cells was estimated at only about 7% for alpha chains and approximately 12% for beta chains. The count of ubiquitous expanded TCRs correlated with the count of ubiquitous nonsynonymous mutations, and the count of regional expanded TCRs correlated with the count of regional nonsynonymous mutations. A correlation was observed between the number of expanded intratumoral alpha and beta TCRs and the tumor nonsynonymous mutation count.

This clonotype was observed at least ten times. This clone's antigen is unknown. One base away there is no much larger clone; base qualities are not given. This receptor was taken from a male donor with early-stage non-small cell lung cancer. The rearranged chain carries TRBV9 and TRBJ1-1, with the D gene not confidently named. The sequencing here drew on lung tumor tissue, taken at surgery. This receptor carries the CDR3 CASNRDLNTEAFF. The DNA sequence is as follows: TGTGCCAGCAACAGAGATTTGAACACTGAAGCTTTCTTT.